These 16 T cell receptor beta chains were all obtained from the same sample, sequenced in a study of Ad26.COV2.S vaccination and SARS-CoV-2 variants. Assay used: immunoSEQ multiplex PCR; TCRdb lists only in-frame clones, some missing. The sample holds more than 350,000 clones, approximately 90% seen once. Treatment noted: 15 to 20 received Ad26.COV2.S at low or high dose, single or two shots; a few received placebo; per-sample allocation not given. Repertoires come from day 63 after the first vaccine or placebo injection. Sequences were derived from peripheral blood, sampled in a trial of Ad26.COV2.S vaccine versus placebo. The origin of the receptors is a person aged 18-65 years who received the Ad26.COV2.S COVID-19 vaccine or a placebo.

V and J are TRBV11-2 and TRBJ2-5, with D possibly TRBD2 on 5 matching bases. The germline CDR1 and CDR2 sequences are SGHAT and FQNNGV. There are 14 residues in the CDR3. Trimming left V 5 bases short and J 5 bases short, with 15 bases between. CDR3 nucleotide sequence: TGTGCCAGCAGCCACCGGACTCCTCAGGAGACCCAGTACTTC. It translates to CASSHRTPQETQYF.

The DNA for the CDR3 is TGTGCCAGCAGTTACGACAGGGTTAGAGGCTACACCTTC. This encodes CASSYDRVRGYTF. The chain joins TRBV28 to TRBJ1-2; 7 bases are shared with TRBD1. The CDR3 consists of 13 residues. The ends lost 4 bases at V and 8 bases at J; junction bases unmatched: 7. CDR1 MDHEN and CDR2 SYDVKM come from the germline V gene.

This chain joins TRBV6-5 and TRBJ1-4, with a tentative D call TRBD1 (5 bases). The CDR3 has 14 residues. V shed 9 bases and J shed 8 bases, with 19 bases lying between them. Germline-derived CDR1 and CDR2 are MNHEY and SVGAGI. The chain's CDR3 is CASTNGGRLEKLFF. CDR3 DNA: TGTGCCAGTACCAACGGGGGGAGACTGGAAAAACTGTTTTTT.

The chain combines TRBV6-1 with TRBJ1-5; perhaps TRBD1 as D (5 bases). CDR3 length: 15 residues. V was pared by 4 bases and J by 6 bases, with 16 bases between. In germline, CDR1 is MNHNS, CDR2 SASEGT. CDR3 in amino acids: CASSAAGRLFQPQHF. The DNA of the CDR3 is TGTGCCAGCAGTGCAGCGGGGCGCCTTTTTCAGCCCCAGCATTTT.

Only one count was recorded for this clone. The DNA of the CDR3 is TGTGCCACCAGCAGAGATCGGGCGACTAGCACAGATACGCAGTATTTT. Translating it yields CATSRDRATSTDTQYF. This chain uses TRBV15 with TRBJ2-3; no definite D call. The CDR3 loop spans 16 amino acids. V gave up 0 bases and J gave up 0 bases, with 10 bases separating them. Germline CDR1 is LNHNV and CDR2 is YYDKDF (reference sequence).

The chain uses TRBV28 and TRBJ2-7; D is undetermined. The CDR3 runs 12 residues. The V gene lost 3 bases and the J gene lost 7 bases, with 10 bases spanning the gap. In germline, CDR1 is MDHEN, CDR2 SYDVKM. CDR3 sequence: CASSFSLGEQYF. CDR3 DNA sequence: TGTGCCAGCAGTTTCTCCCTGGGGGAGCAGTACTTC. The whole variable domain, filled in from reference TRBV28 and TRBJ2-7, reads DVKVTQSSRYLVKRTGEKVFLECVQDMDHENMFWYRQDPGLGLRLIYFSYDVKMKEKGDIPEGYSVSREKKERFSLILESASTNQTSMYLCASSFSLGEQYFGPGTRLTVT.

The V call is TRBV30, the J call TRBJ2-3; 12 bases are a match to TRBD2. Trimming cost V 5 bases and J 10 bases; bases outside gene matches: 4. From germline, CDR1 is GTSNPN and CDR2 SVGIG (reference sequence). This CDR3 region has 12 residues. This CDR3 reads CAWVPSGRAQYF. For the CDR3, the DNA is TGTGCCTGGGTCCCTAGCGGGAGGGCGCAGTATTTT.

This chain links TRBV3-1 (or the pseudogene TRBV3-2) with TRBJ2-1; the match to TRBD2 covers 14 bases. Germline lookup yields CDR1 LGHDT and CDR2 YNNKEL (reference sequence). CDR3 length: 17 residues. J was trimmed by 10 bases and V by 1 base; bases with no gene match: 9. CDR3 coding DNA: TGTGCCAGCAGCCAAGTCCCTACGGGGACTAGCGGGAGAGAGCAGTTCTTC. It is translated as CASSQVPTGTSGREQFF.

The chain couples TRBV27 to TRBJ2-5; perhaps TRBD1 as D (6 bases). Trimming took off 5 bases at V and 5 bases at J, with 15 bases between the two ends. This CDR3 is built from 14 residues. Germline-derived CDR1 and CDR2 are MNHEY and SMNVEV (reference sequence). CDR3 nucleotide sequence: TGTGCCAGCAGTGCGCGAAACAGGGTGGAGACCCAGTACTTC. Translating gives CASSARNRVETQYF.

The V and J genes are TRBV3-1 (or the pseudogene TRBV3-2) and TRBJ2-5, with 8 bases fitting TRBD1. Germline V lookup: CDR1 LGHDT, CDR2 YNNKEL (reference sequence). The CDR3 has 14 amino acids. Trimming took 4 bases from V and 4 from J; bases not matched to a gene: 5. The CDR3 reads CASSPGTGRETQYF. DNA for the CDR3: TGTGCCAGCAGCCCTGGGACAGGACGAGAGACCCAGTACTTC.

This chain uses TRBV7-9 with TRBJ2-7; D is possibly TRBD2 (7 bases). The germline V and J ends were trimmed by 5 bases and 1 base, with 15 bases remaining between them. Germline loops: CDR1 SEHNR, CDR2 FQNEAQ (reference sequence). This CDR3 region has 15 residues. CDR3 nucleotides: TGTGCCAGCAGCGAGGGGGGGAGTTTGTCCTACGAGCAGTACTTC. This translates into CASSEGGSLSYEQYF.

This chain joins TRBV19 and TRBJ2-1; 8 bases fit TRBD1. CDR3 length equals 17 residues. The ends lost 1 base at V and 2 bases at J; junction bases unmatched: 7. Germline V gene data show CDR1 as LNHDA and CDR2 as SQIVND (reference sequence). The chain's CDR3 is CASSIGTGNSPYNEQFF. Here the CDR3 DNA reads TGTGCCAGTAGTATAGGGACAGGGAATTCCCCCTACAATGAGCAGTTCTTC.

This clone was seen a few times. The V call is TRBV15, the J call TRBJ2-2, with 9 nucleotides matching TRBD2. This CDR3 contains 17 residues. Germline V gives CDR1 LNHNV, CDR2 YYDKDF (reference sequence). The ends lost 0 bases at V and 4 bases at J; junction bases unmatched: 6. CDR3 loop: CATSREYMREGTGELFF. DNA for the CDR3: TGTGCCACCAGCAGAGAGTATATGCGGGAGGGCACCGGGGAGCTGTTTTTT.

The chain employs TRBV4-3 and TRBJ2-1; D tentatively reads TRBD1 or TRBD2 (5 bases each). V lost 0 bases to trimming and J lost 0 bases, with 12 bases between them. Germline V gene data show CDR1 as LGHNA and CDR2 as YSLEER. CDR3 length equals 17 residues. The CDR3 DNA reads as TGCGCCAGCAGCCAAGATCGGGGCGGCGGCTCCTACAATGAGCAGTTCTTC. The encoded protein is CASSQDRGGGSYNEQFF.

The chain recombines TRBV3-1 (or the pseudogene TRBV3-2) with TRBJ2-1, with D tentatively TRBD1 or TRBD2 (5 bases each). This CDR3 has 15 residues. Germline values: CDR1 LGHDT, CDR2 YNNKEL (reference sequence). Trimming took off 6 bases at V and 9 bases at J, with 21 bases between the two ends. CDR3: CASSQLAPGHFEQFF. Here the CDR3 DNA reads TGTGCCAGCAGTCAACTGGCCCCGGGGCATTTTGAGCAGTTCTTC.

The chain carries TRBV7-3 and TRBJ2-1, with TRBD1 identical over 10 bases. The germline V gene has CDR1 SGHTA and CDR2 FQGTGA. Trimming removed 1 base from V and 10 bases from J; junction bases left unmatched: 10. The length of the CDR3 is 16 residues. As DNA, the CDR3 is TGTGCCAGCAGCTTAATATCGACAGGGGGCGCGGGGGAGCAGTTCTTC. Protein sequence: CASSLISTGGAGEQFF.